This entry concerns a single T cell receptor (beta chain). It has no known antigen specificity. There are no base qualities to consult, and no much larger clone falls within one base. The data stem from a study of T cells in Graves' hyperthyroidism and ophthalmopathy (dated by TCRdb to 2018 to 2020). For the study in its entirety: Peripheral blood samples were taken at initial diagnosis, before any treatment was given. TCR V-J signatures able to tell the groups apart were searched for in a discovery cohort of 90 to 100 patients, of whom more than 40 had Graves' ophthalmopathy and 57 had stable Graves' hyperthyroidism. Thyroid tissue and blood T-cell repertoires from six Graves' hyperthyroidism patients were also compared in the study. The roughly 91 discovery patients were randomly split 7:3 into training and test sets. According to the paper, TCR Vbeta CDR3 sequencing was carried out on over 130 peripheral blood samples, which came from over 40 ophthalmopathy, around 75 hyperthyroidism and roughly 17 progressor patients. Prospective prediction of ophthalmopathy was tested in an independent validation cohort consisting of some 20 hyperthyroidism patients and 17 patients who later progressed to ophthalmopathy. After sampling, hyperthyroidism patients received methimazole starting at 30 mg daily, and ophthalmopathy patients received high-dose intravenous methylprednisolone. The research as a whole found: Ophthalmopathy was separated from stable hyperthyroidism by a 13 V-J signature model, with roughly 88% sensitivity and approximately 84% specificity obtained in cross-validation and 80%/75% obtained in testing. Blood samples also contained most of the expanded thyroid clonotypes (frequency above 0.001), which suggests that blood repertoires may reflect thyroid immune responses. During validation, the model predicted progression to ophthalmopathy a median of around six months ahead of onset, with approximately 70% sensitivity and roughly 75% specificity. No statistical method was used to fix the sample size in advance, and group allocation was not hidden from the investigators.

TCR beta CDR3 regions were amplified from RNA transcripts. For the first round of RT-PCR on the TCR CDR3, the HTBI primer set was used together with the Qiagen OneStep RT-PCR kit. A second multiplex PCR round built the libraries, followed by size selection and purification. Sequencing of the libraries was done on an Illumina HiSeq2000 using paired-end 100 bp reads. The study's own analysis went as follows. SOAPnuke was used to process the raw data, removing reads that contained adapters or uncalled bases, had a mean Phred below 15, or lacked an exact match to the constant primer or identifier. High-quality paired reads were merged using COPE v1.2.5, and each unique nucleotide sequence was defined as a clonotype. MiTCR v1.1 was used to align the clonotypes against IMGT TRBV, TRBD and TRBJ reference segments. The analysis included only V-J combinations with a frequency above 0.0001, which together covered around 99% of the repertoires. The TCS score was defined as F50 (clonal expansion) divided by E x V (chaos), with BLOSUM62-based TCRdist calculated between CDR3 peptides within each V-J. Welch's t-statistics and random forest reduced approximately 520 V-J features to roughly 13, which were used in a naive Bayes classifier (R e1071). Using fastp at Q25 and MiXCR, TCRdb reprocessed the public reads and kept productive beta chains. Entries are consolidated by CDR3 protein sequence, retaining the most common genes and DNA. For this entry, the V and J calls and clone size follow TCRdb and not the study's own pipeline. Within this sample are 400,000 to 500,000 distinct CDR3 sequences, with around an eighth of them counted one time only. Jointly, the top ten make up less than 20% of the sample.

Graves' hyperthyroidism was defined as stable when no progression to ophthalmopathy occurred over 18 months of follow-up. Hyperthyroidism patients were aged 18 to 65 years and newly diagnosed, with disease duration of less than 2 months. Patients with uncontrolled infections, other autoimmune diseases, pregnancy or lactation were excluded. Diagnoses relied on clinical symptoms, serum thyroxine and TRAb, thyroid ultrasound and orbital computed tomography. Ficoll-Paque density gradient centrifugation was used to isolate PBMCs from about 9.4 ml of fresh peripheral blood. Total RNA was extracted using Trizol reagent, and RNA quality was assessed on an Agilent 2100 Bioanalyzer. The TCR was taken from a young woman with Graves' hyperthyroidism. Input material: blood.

The CDR3 protein sequence reads: CASSLDISAEAFF. The DNA is as follows: TGTGCCAGCAGTTTGGACATCTCAGCTGAAGCTTTCTTT. This chain joins TRBV12-3 or TRBV12-4 to TRBJ1-1, and possibly TRBD1, on 5 matching bases. V is cut by 3 bases and J by 6 bases, and the space between the germline ends is 11 bases. The CDR3 contains 13 residues, cysteine and phenylalanine counted. Left in the record is the CDR3 DNA by itself, 39 bases read in frame from the first base.